This T cell receptor (beta chain) is drawn from a study of T cell responses to AZD1222 COVID-19 vaccine. As for the study in general: Second-dose intervals near 4 or 12 weeks were combined.

As concerns this clone: The antigen is not known.

Method: immunoSEQ multiplex PCR; TCRdb's copy keeps in-frame clones and lacks some. The sample has 120,000 or so clones, 90% seen once. CDR3 length: 15 amino acids. The V gene lost 5 bases and the J gene lost 2 bases, with 16 bases spanning the gap. Germline V CDR1 and CDR2: MNHEY, SMNVEV (reference sequence). Study-wide results and caveats: Repertoires were obtained solely post-peak T cell response. Seropositivity was recorded at baseline in only a handful of AZD1222 recipients. Among spike-specific TCRs, nearly half reportedly target unmutated variant regions.

The J gene is TRBJ2-7, the V gene TRBV27; the D gene is possibly TRBD1 (6 bases). This sample comprised peripheral blood, obtained on day 0 of AZD1222 vaccination. The receptor was derived from an adult in good health. CDR3 loop: CASSPQTGRTYEQYF. The CDR3 DNA reads TGTGCCAGCAGTCCGCAGACAGGCCGGACCTACGAGCAGTACTTC.